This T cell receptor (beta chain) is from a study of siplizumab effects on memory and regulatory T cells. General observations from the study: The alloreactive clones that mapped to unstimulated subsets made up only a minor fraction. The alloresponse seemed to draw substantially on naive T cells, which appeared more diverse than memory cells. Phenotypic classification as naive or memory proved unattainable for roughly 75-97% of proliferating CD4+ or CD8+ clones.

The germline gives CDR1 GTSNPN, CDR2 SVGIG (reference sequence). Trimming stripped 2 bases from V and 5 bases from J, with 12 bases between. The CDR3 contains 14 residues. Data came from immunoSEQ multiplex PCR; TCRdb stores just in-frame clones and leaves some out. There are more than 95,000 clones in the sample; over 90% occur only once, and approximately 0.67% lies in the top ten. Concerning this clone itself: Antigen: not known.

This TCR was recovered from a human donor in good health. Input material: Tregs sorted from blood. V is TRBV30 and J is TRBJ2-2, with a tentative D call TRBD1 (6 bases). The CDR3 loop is CAWSQGQTTGELFF. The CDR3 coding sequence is TGTGCCTGGAGTCAAGGACAGACTACCGGGGAGCTGTTTTTT.